This TCR beta chain was identified in a study of Graves' ophthalmopathy and Graves' hyperthyroidism. This clonotype has at least ten counts. RNA transcripts were the template, and TCR beta CDR3 regions were amplified from them. HTBI primers were used in a first-round RT-PCR, which preceded a second-round multiplex PCR. TCRdb passed the multiplex PCR reads through MiXCR, listing each CDR3 protein once. The sample includes about 380,000 distinct CDR3 sequences, 15% to 19% of them seen just once. Sequencing input: peripheral blood. The TCR was taken from a woman under 30 with stable Graves' hyperthyroidism.

CDR3 amino acids: CASSENYEQYF. The CDR3 DNA reads as TGTGCCAGCAGTGAAAATTACGAGCAGTACTTC. V gene TRBV6-1 combines with J gene TRBJ2-7, with D unclear. The CDR3 consists of 11 residues. The V end lost 2 bases, the J end lost 4 bases, and 3 bases lay between the germline ends. Germline CDR1 MNHNS, CDR2 SASEGT.